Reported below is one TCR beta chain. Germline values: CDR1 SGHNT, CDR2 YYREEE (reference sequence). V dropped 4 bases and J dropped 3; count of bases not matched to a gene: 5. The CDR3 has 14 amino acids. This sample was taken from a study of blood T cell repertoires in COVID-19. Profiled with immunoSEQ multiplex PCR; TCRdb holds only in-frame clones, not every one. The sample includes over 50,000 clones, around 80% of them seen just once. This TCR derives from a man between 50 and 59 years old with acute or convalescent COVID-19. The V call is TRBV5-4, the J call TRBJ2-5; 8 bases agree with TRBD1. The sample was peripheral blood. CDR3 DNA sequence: TGTGCCAGCAGCCTGGGACAGGTAAAAGAGACCCAGTACTTC. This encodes CASSLGQVKETQYF.